This TCR beta chain was captured by sequencing in a study of blood T cell repertoires in COVID-19. Overall study: Researchers got acute and convalescent COVID-19 samples from the United States, Italy and Spain. From T cells, B-cell-depleted T cells, or PBMCs came the material, which was cDNA or gDNA.

From germline, CDR1 is LGHDT and CDR2 YNNKEL (reference sequence). V lost 1 base to trimming and J lost 7 bases; unmatched junction nucleotides: 5. This CDR3 contains 15 residues. Under the authors' procedure: Amplification of reference gene primers provided the estimated nucleated cell counts. TCRdb keeps only in-frame clones here, not all; method: immunoSEQ multiplex PCR. Clonal size and the V and J genes are those of that table, whereas D and trimming came from the DNA. The sample holds fewer than 200,000 clones, roughly 73% seen once. The chain employs TRBV3-1 (or the pseudogene TRBV3-2) and TRBJ2-2; 8 nucleotides align to TRBD1. The TCR comes from a man in his 70s with acute or convalescent COVID-19. The sample was peripheral blood. CDR3 sequence reads: CASSQVQGANGELFF. Here the CDR3 DNA reads TGTGCCAGCAGCCAAGTCCAGGGGGCTAACGGGGAGCTGTTTTTT.